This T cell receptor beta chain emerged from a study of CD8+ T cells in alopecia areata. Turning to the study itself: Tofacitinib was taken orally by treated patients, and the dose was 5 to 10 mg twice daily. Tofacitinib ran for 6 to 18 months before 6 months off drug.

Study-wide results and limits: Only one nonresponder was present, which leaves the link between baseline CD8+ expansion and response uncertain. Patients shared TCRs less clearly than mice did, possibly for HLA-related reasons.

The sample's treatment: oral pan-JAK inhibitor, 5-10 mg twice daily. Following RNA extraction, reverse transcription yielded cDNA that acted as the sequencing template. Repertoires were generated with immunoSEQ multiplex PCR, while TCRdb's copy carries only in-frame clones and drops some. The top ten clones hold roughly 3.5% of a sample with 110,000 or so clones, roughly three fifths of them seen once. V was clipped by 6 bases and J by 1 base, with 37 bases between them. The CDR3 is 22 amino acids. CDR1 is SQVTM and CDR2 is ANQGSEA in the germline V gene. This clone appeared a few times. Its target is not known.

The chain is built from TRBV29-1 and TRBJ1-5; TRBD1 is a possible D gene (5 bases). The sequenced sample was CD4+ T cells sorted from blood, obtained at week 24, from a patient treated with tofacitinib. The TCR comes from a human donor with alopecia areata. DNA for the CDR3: TGCAGCGTCCACCTGAGGGGTATAGGGAGACCCTCATCGGTGGCGAGCAATCAGCCCCAGCATTTT. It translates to CSVHLRGIGRPSSVASNQPQHF.